This TCR beta chain derives from a study of control samples from healthy donors and cancer patients. Method: immunoSEQ multiplex PCR; TCRdb's copy keeps in-frame clones and lacks some. The top ten hold around 12% of the sample, which has just over 150,000 clones, about 90% seen once. CDR3 length equals 13 residues. Trimming took 4 bases from V and 6 from J, leaving 13 bases between them. The V gene's germline CDR1 is SGDLS and CDR2 YYNGEE. This TCR was sampled from a man aged 25-45 years in good health. The genes are TRBV9 and TRBJ1-1; D uncertain. Sequencing was performed on blood. CDR3 residues: CASSPRAVAEAFF. The CDR3 DNA reads as TGTGCCAGCAGCCCCAGAGCCGTGGCTGAAGCTTTCTTT.